This T cell receptor beta chain was recorded in a study of T cell clonality in common variable immunodeficiency. Whole-study results and caveats: TCRbeta clonality was increased in CVID versus healthy controls. CVID subjects shared fewer TCRbeta clones than healthy controls did.

As concerns this clone: Its antigen is still unknown. The read terminates 3 residues before the CDR3 end, so the remaining end is supplied by the germline J gene.

TCRdb keeps only in-frame clones here, not all; method: immunoSEQ multiplex PCR. The profile covers 25,000 to 35,000 clones, none occurring a single time. Germline V gene sequence: CDR1 SEHNR, CDR2 FQNEAQ (reference sequence). This CDR3 is built from 13 residues. The sample consisted of peripheral blood mononuclear cells. The sequence was obtained from a person between 18 and 75 years old in good health. The genes are TRBV7-9 and TRBJ2-5, with 10 bases fitting TRBD2. The DNA read from the CDR3 is TGTGCTTGCACTAGCGGGGACCAAGAGACC. Protein sequence: CACTSGDQET. The entire CDR3 protein is CACTSGDQETQYF.